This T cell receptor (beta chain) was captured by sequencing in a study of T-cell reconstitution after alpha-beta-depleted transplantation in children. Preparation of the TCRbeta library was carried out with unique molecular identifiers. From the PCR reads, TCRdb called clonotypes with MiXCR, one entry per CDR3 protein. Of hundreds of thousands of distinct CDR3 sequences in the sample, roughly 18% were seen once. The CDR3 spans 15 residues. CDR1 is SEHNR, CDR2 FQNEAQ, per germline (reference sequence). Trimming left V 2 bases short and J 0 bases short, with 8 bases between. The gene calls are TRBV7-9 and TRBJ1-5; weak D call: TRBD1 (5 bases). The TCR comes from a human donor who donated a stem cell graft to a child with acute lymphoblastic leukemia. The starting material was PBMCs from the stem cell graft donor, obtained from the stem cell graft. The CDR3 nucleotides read TGTGCCAGCAGCTTATTGGGGGATAGCAATCAGCCCCAGCATTTT. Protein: CASSLLGDSNQPQHF.